What follows is one T cell receptor (beta chain) and its context. This sample was taken from a study of OX40 agonist ivuxolimab in advanced cancers. Overall study context: Ivuxolimab, which patients received intravenously every 2 weeks, was dosed at 0.01 to 10 mg/kg.

The CDR3 loop spans 14 amino acids. CDR1 ENHRY and CDR2 SYGVKD come from the germline V gene. V shed 11 bases and J 0 bases; nucleotides not matched to a gene: 7. On cycle 4 day 1 and cycle 7 day 1, as well as at baseline, blood was sampled. Here immunoSEQ multiplex PCR was the method, and the copy in TCRdb shows in-frame clones only, minus some. The sample has about 66,000 clones, less than 90% seen once. The sample consisted of CD4+ or CD8+ T cells sorted from blood, taken in a trial of the OX40 agonist ivuxolimab. The genes are TRBV10-3 and TRBJ2-3; 8 nucleotides line up with TRBD1. This TCR came from an adult with an advanced solid tumor such as melanoma, head and neck, liver or kidney cancer. The CDR3 nucleotides read TGTGCCTCCTCAGGGGGCTCTAGCACAGATACGCAGTATTTT. It encodes CASSGGSSTDTQYF.